These 28 T cell receptor beta chains came from one sample sequenced in a study of PD-1 blockade in classical Hodgkin lymphoma. Every patient had relapsed following autologous stem cell transplantation, and cohorts differed in brentuximab vedotin exposure. Magnetic depletion of unwanted cells isolated CD4+ T cells from thawed PBMCs. This table comes from immunoSEQ multiplex PCR, and its TCRdb copy is limited to in-frame clones, with some not included. The sample lists 6,500 to 8,000 clones, just over 85% occurring once. The sequenced sample was CD4+ T cells from blood, obtained at baseline. Source of these receptors: a human donor with classical Hodgkin lymphoma.

Only one count was recorded for this clone. The chain links TRBV28 to TRBJ2-2, with D perhaps TRBD1 (6 bases). The germline V gene encodes CDR1 MDHEN and CDR2 SYDVKM. V gave up 7 bases and J gave up 6 bases, with 9 bases separating them. The CDR3 sequence is 12 residues long. Here the CDR3 reads CASNTGSGELFF. DNA for the CDR3: TGTGCCAGCAATACAGGGTCCGGGGAGCTGTTTTTT. The full variable domain, in which reference TRBV28 and TRBJ2-2 provide the parts outside the CDR3, is DVKVTQSSRYLVKRTGEKVFLECVQDMDHENMFWYRQDPGLGLRLIYFSYDVKMKEKGDIPEGYSVSREKKERFSLILESASTNQTSMYLCASNTGSGELFFGEGSRLTVL.

The chain couples TRBV5-4 to TRBJ2-7; D is unclear. The CDR3 extends over 13 amino acids. Germline lookup yields CDR1 SGHNT and CDR2 YYREEE (reference sequence). The V gene lost 7 bases and the J gene lost 4 bases, with 15 bases spanning the gap. CDR3 DNA sequence: TGTGCCAGCGTAACAAAGGTCTCATACGAGCAGTACTTC. Protein product: CASVTKVSYEQYF.

The chain couples TRBV9 to TRBJ2-2; maybe TRBD2 (7 bases). V lost 4 bases and J lost 7, with 20 bases in between. CDR3 size: 16 residues. The germline gives CDR1 SGDLS, CDR2 YYNGEE. CDR3 sequence reads: CASSPHPGGGGGELFF. Written as DNA, the CDR3 is TGTGCCAGCAGCCCCCACCCGGGAGGAGGGGGCGGGGAGCTGTTTTTT.

CDR3 coding DNA: TGCGCCAGCAGCCTAGCGGGAGGGCCGTTCGGGGAGCTGTTTTTT. Translating it yields CASSLAGGPFGELFF. The chain is built from TRBV10-1 and TRBJ2-2; 12 bases map to TRBD2. The CDR3 is 15 amino acids. The V segment lost 6 bases and the J segment 7 bases; nucleotides outside the gene matches: 6. Germline CDR1 reads WNHNN; CDR2 reads SYGVQD (reference sequence).

This clone was seen just once. This chain joins TRBV19 and TRBJ1-2, with D possibly TRBD1 on 5 matching bases. Germline V gene data show CDR1 as LNHDA and CDR2 as SQIVND (reference sequence). The CDR3 has 15 residues. Trimming pared 4 bases from V and 2 bases from J, leaving 14 bases between. The CDR3 loop is CASSKQAGGNYGYTF. The CDR3 DNA reads TGTGCCAGTAGTAAACAGGCCGGGGGGAACTATGGCTACACCTTC. Full variable domain (missing parts from reference TRBV19 and TRBJ1-2): DGGITQSPKYLFRKEGQNVTLSCEQNLNHDAMYWYRQDPGQGLRLIYYSQIVNDFQKGDIAEGYSVSREKKESFPLTVTSAQKNPTAFYLCASSKQAGGNYGYTFGSGTRLTVV.

V usage is TRBV5-6 and J usage is TRBJ1-6; D is ambiguous. The CDR3 consists of 9 residues. Germline V gives CDR1 SGHDT, CDR2 YYEEEE. Trimming took 7 bases from V and 14 from J, leaving 7 bases between them. CDR3 sequence (DNA): TGTGCCAGCTGCGGGACCCTCCACTTT. This encodes CASCGTLHF.

The chain has TRBV7-9 and TRBJ2-7; 7 nucleotides agree with TRBD1. The J segment lost 3 bases and the V segment lost 1 base, leaving 9 bases of the junction unmatched. The germline gives CDR1 SEHNR, CDR2 FQNEAQ (reference sequence). The CDR3 sequence is 16 residues long. In DNA form, the CDR3 reads TGTGCCAGCAGCTTAGAAAGACAGGGTAGACACTACGAGCAGTACTTC. It translates to CASSLERQGRHYEQYF.

In its sample, this clone was seen once. The chain carries TRBV6-5 and TRBJ2-3; no clear D gene. Germline assignment: CDR1 MNHEY and CDR2 SVGAGI. CDR3 length: 13 residues. Trimming took 7 bases from V and 3 from J, leaving 11 bases between them. The CDR3 DNA reads TGTGCCAGCACCTCCCCTGGGACAGATACGCAGTATTTT. Residues: CASTSPGTDTQYF.

This clone has a single count. This chain joins TRBV2 and TRBJ2-5; D ambiguous. CDR3 length: 11 residues. Trimming cost V 4 bases and J 12 bases, with 12 bases left between them. CDR1 is SNHLY, CDR2 FYNNEI, per germline. The CDR3 region is CASSVRVLEYF. CDR3 coding DNA: TGTGCCAGCAGTGTCCGAGTTTTAGAGTACTTC.

This CDR3 is CASSWAGQGADEQYF. CDR3 DNA: TGTGCCAGCAGCTGGGCGGGACAGGGCGCCGACGAGCAGTACTTC. The rearrangement joins TRBV7-8 to TRBJ2-7; 9 bases agree with TRBD1. Unmatched junction bases numbered 9, after V lost 4 bases and J lost 5 bases. CDR1 is SGHVS, CDR2 FQNEAQ, per germline. The CDR3 is 15 amino acids.

CDR3 DNA sequence: TGCGCCAGCAGCTTGTCGACTAGCGGGGGCCTCACAGATACGCAGTATTTT. Encoded protein: CASSLSTSGGLTDTQYF. The V call is TRBV5-1, the J call TRBJ2-3; TRBD2 matches at 12 bases. From germline, CDR1 is SGHRS and CDR2 YFSETQ. After removal of 1 base from V and 2 bases from J, the junction contained 5 bases not matched to a gene. The CDR3 extends over 17 amino acids.

V gene TRBV5-1 combines with J gene TRBJ2-2; D unclear. Germline CDR1 reads SGHRS; CDR2 reads YFSETQ. Deletions cut 0 bases from V and 6 bases from J, with 12 bases between. This CDR3 is 15 amino acids long. DNA of the CDR3: TGCGCCAGCAGCTTGGCGGCTAGTAATGCCGGGGAGCTGTTTTTT. Its protein is CASSLAASNAGELFF. Full variable domain (missing parts from reference TRBV5-1 and TRBJ2-2): KAGVTQTPRYLIKTRGQQVTLSCSPISGHRSVSWYQQTPGQGLQFLFEYFSETQRNKGNFPGRFSGRQFSNSRSEMNVSTLELGDSALYLCASSLAASNAGELFFGEGSRLTVL.

The chain recombines TRBV18 with TRBJ2-5; unclear D gene. There are 12 residues in the CDR3. The germline V and J ends were trimmed by 4 bases and 3 bases, with 6 bases remaining between them. Germline V gene lookup returns CDR1 KGHSH and CDR2 LQKENI. CDR3 nucleotide sequence: TGTGCCAGCTCACAAGGAGAAGAGACCCAGTACTTC. This gives the protein CASSQGEETQYF.

The V gene is TRBV5-1, the J gene TRBJ1-2, with 7 bases fitting TRBD1. V was pared by 3 bases and J by 2 bases, with 7 bases of the junction left unmatched. The CDR3 is made up of 15 amino acids. The V gene's germline CDR1 is SGHRS and CDR2 YFSETQ. CDR3 sequence reads: CASSSSQDRNYGYTF. CDR3 sequence (DNA): TGCGCCAGCAGCTCATCTCAGGACAGGAACTATGGCTACACCTTC.

CDR3 in DNA: TGCGCCAGCAGCATACAGGGCGTCGAGCAGTACTTC. Translating gives CASSIQGVEQYF. The rearrangement joins TRBV5-1 to TRBJ2-7; D may be TRBD1 (6 bases). Germline values: CDR1 SGHRS, CDR2 YFSETQ. V lost 4 bases and J lost 6, with 11 bases in between. This CDR3 is 12 amino acids long.

This CDR3 reads CASSLVGFSGANVLTF. The CDR3 DNA is TGCGCCAGCAGCTTGGTGGGTTTCTCTGGGGCCAACGTCCTGACTTTC. The V gene is TRBV5-1, the J gene TRBJ2-6; no firm D call. There are 16 residues in the CDR3. Germline V gives CDR1 SGHRS, CDR2 YFSETQ. V lost 0 bases and J 0 bases, leaving 7 bases between the germline ends.

This clone was seen just once. This chain links TRBV5-4 with TRBJ1-4; TRBD1 might be the D (6 bases). Germline lookup yields CDR1 SGHNT and CDR2 YYREEE (reference sequence). Trimming removed 4 bases from V and 7 bases from J, with 11 bases in between. The CDR3 sequence is 13 residues long. DNA of the CDR3: TGTGCCAGCAGCAGGACAGTCTCTGAAAAACTGTTTTTT. This encodes CASSRTVSEKLFF.

CDR3 nucleotide sequence: TGTGCCAGCAGCCCGGGGTTGGGGACCAGGACAGAAGCTAACTATGGCTACACCTTC. It yields the protein CASSPGLGTRTEANYGYTF. The chain carries TRBV7-6 and TRBJ1-2; a weak D match, TRBD1 (6 bases). The CDR3 is made up of 19 amino acids. V lost 5 bases to trimming and J lost 0 bases, with 25 bases between them. Germline-derived CDR1 and CDR2 are SGHVS and FNYEAQ.

This clone was picked up a small number of times. The chain is built from TRBV5-6 and TRBJ1-3; D possibly corresponds to TRBD1 (6 bases). This CDR3 has 11 amino acids. V was pared by 7 bases and J by 9 bases, with 11 bases between. Germline V gene data show CDR1 as SGHDT and CDR2 as YYEEEE. CDR3 bases: TGTGCCAGCTCGACAGGCTTCACCATATATTTT. It yields the protein CASSTGFTIYF.

This clone was found once. The chain has TRBV2 and TRBJ2-3, with 7 bases lining up with TRBD1. V lost 5 bases to trimming and J lost 3 bases; unmatched junction nucleotides: 8. Germline CDR1 is SNHLY and CDR2 is FYNNEI. This CDR3 contains 15 residues. The DNA for the CDR3 is TGTGCCAGCAGTTTAGACAGGGATGGAACAGATACGCAGTATTTT. Encoded protein: CASSLDRDGTDTQYF.

This chain uses TRBV28 with TRBJ2-1; D gene uncertain. The V end was cut by 2 bases, the J end by 6 bases, with 2 bases between. The CDR3 is 11 residues long. Germline assignment: CDR1 MDHEN and CDR2 SYDVKM. The CDR3 reads CASSLTNEQFF. CDR3 bases: TGTGCCAGCAGTTTAACCAATGAGCAGTTCTTC.

This chain connects TRBV7-2 to TRBJ2-4, with D perhaps matching TRBD1 (5 bases). Germline V gene sequence: CDR1 SGHTA, CDR2 FQGNSA. Trimming took off 5 bases at V and 11 bases at J, with 25 bases between the two ends. This CDR3 spans 16 amino acids. The DNA for the CDR3 is TGTGCCAGCAGCAATACCGCTGTGGCAGGGATGGCGGTTCAGTACTTC. This sequence encodes CASSNTAVAGMAVQYF.

This clone was found once. The chain joins TRBV28 to TRBJ2-1, with TRBD2 identical over 12 bases. Germline V gives CDR1 MDHEN, CDR2 SYDVKM. V lost 5 bases, J lost 6 bases, and 11 bases stayed unmatched. The CDR3 covers 17 residues. CDR3: CASSPRTSGNVVNEQFF. CDR3 sequence (DNA): TGTGCCAGCAGTCCACGGACTAGCGGGAACGTCGTCAATGAGCAGTTCTTC.

The chain joins TRBV7-9 to TRBJ1-1, with 7 positions matching TRBD1. The CDR3 totals 13 residues. Trimming took 5 bases from V and 7 from J; bases not matched to a gene: 7. Germline assignment: CDR1 SEHNR and CDR2 FQNEAQ (reference sequence). The CDR3 DNA sequence: TGTGCCAGCAGCAATAGGGACAGCGTTGAAGCTTTCTTT. Residues: CASSNRDSVEAFF.

J is TRBJ2-5 and V is TRBV7-6, with D perhaps assigned TRBD1 or TRBD2 (5 bases each). CDR3 length: 14 residues. Germline loops: CDR1 SGHVS, CDR2 FNYEAQ. Deletions cut 5 bases from V and 5 bases from J, with 15 bases between. DNA for the CDR3: TGTGCCAGCAGCCGGGACGAGTTATGGGAGACCCAGTACTTC. Its translation: CASSRDELWETQYF.

This clone was recorded once. The V gene is TRBV2, the J gene TRBJ1-1; perhaps TRBD1 as D (5 bases). CDR1 and CDR2 (germline): SNHLY, FYNNEI. V dropped 3 bases and J dropped 0 bases, with 14 bases sitting between them. CDR3 length equals 16 residues. The CDR3: CASSDRQPILNTEAFF. DNA of the CDR3: TGTGCCAGCAGTGATCGACAGCCAATACTGAACACTGAAGCTTTCTTT. The whole variable domain, filled in from reference TRBV2 and TRBJ1-1, reads EPEVTQTPSHQVTQMGQEVILRCVPISNHLYFYWYRQILGQKVEFLVSFYNNEISEKSEIFDDQFSVERPDGSNFTLKIRSTKLEDSAMYFCASSDRQPILNTEAFFGQGTRLTVV.

This chain joins TRBV2 and TRBJ2-5; D possibly corresponds to TRBD2 (6 bases). The CDR3 contains 11 residues. Germline loops: CDR1 SNHLY, CDR2 FYNNEI. V lost 8 bases and J lost 5, with 9 bases in between. CDR3 residues: CASSGEETQYF. CDR3 sequence (DNA): TGTGCCAGCTCGGGAGAGGAGACCCAGTACTTC.

This clone was counted a few times. This chain uses TRBV11-3 with TRBJ2-3; possible D gene TRBD2, 5 bases. This CDR3 has 14 residues. CDR1 is SGHNT and CDR2 is YENEEA in the germline V gene. Trimming took off 2 bases at V and 4 bases at J, with 10 bases between the two ends. The CDR3 bases are TGTGCCAGCAGCTTAAGACTACGGTCAGATACGCAGTATTTT. This translates into CASSLRLRSDTQYF.